This T cell receptor beta chain was obtained from a study of control samples from healthy donors and cancer patients. Sequencing was performed with immunoSEQ multiplex PCR; in TCRdb, only in-frame clones are kept and a portion is missing. The table shows 110,000 to 150,000 clones, with approximately 90% occurring only once. V gave up 8 bases and J gave up 1 base, with 11 bases separating them. The germline V gene has CDR1 SGHTA and CDR2 FQGTGA. This CDR3 has 13 amino acids. The sequenced sample was blood. The V and J genes are TRBV7-3 and TRBJ2-5; D possibly corresponds to TRBD1 (5 bases). The TCR originated in a woman in her twenties or thirties in good health. CDR3 residues: CASGRGSQETQYF. The CDR3 region has the DNA TGTGCCAGCGGTAGGGGTAGCCAAGAGACCCAGTACTTC.